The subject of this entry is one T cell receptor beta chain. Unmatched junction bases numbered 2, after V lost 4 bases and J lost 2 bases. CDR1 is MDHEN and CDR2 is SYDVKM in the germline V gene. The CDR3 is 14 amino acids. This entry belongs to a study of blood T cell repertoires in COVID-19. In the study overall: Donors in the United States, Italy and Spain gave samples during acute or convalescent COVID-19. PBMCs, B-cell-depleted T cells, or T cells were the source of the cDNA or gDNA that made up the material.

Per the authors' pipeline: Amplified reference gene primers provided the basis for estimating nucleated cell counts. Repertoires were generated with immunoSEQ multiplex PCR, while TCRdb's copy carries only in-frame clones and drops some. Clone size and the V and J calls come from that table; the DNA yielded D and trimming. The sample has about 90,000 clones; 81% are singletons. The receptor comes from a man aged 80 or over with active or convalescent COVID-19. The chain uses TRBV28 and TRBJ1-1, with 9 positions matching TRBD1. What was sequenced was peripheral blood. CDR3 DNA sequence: TGTGCCAGCAGTTCGACAGGGGGTAACACTGAAGCTTTCTTT. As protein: CASSSTGGNTEAFF. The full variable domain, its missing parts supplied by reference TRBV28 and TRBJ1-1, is DVKVTQSSRYLVKRTGEKVFLECVQDMDHENMFWYRQDPGLGLRLIYFSYDVKMKEKGDIPEGYSVSREKKERFSLILESASTNQTSMYLCASSSTGGNTEAFFGQGTRLTVV.